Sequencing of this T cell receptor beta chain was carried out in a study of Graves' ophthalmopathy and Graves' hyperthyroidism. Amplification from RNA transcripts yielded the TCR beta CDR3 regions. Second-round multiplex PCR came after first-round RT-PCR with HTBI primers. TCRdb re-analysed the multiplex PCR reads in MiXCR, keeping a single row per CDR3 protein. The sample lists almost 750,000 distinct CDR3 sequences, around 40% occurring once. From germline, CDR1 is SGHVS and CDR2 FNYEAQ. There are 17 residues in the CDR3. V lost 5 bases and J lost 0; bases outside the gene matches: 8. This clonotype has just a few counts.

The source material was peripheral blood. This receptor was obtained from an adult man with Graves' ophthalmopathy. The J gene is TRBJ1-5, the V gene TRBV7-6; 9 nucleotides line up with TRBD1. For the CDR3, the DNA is TGTGCCAGCAGCCTGGGACAGGGAAACGATAGCAATCAGCCCCAGCATTTT. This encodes CASSLGQGNDSNQPQHF.